This TCR beta chain was captured by sequencing in a study of regulatory T cells in long-lasting Graves disease. Of note for this clonotype: What it binds is unknown. At one end the junction does not follow the germline gene, possibly because of a read error.

Germline lookup yields CDR1 MNHNS and CDR2 SASEGT. The CDR3 spans 13 residues. Study-wide results and caveats: Gene preferences differed: TRBV28, TRBJ1-2, TRBJ2-5 in persistent cases.

Stated time point: newly diagnosed GD, antithyroid drugs for less than 3 months. The authors made the TCR library using RNA they extracted from PBMCs. With iRepertoire HTBI primers and Arm-PCR of CDR3 regions, TCR beta libraries were built. TCRdb redid the calling of the multiplex PCR reads with MiXCR, one entry per CDR3 protein. Among over 400,000 distinct CDR3 sequences listed, 14% were seen once. These same data were also listed under a study on T cells in Graves' hyperthyroidism and ophthalmopathy. That source reports: Most clonotypes expanded in the thyroid (above 0.001) were also present in blood.

Material: peripheral blood mononuclear cells (PBMCs), obtained at new diagnosis, from a patient treated with antithyroid drugs. J is TRBJ2-7 and V is TRBV6-1, with D possibly TRBD2 on 5 matching bases. The source is a woman aged 50 to 65 with Graves disease. CDR3 DNA sequence: TGTGCCAGCAGTGAAGATCTAGCCTACGAGCAGCACTTC. Translating gives CASSEDLAYEQHF.